Listed below are T cell receptor beta chains from one sample, sequenced in a study of blood T cell repertoires in COVID-19. The repertoire was sequenced with immunoSEQ multiplex PCR; TCRdb's copy has only in-frame clones and lacks some. The sample includes around 270,000 clones, roughly 91% of them seen just once. Specimen: peripheral blood. The receptors derive from a man younger than 45 with acute or convalescent COVID-19. The CDR3 runs from the conserved cysteine through the conserved F or W. D genes are given only for firm matches. Size is omitted from some rows. Given values are once, few, many or a class for expanded clones.

D: -; J: TRBJ1-1; size: -; length: 14; V: TRBV4-1; DNA: TGCGCCAGCAGCCAGGGACACCTTAACACTGAAGCTTTCTTT; CDR3: CASSQGHLNTEAFF
D: -; J: TRBJ2-2; size: -; length: 14; V: TRBV11-2; DNA: TGTGCCAGCAGCTTGTCCAGCGCGCGGGGGGAGCTGTTTTTT; CDR3: CASSLSSARGELFF
D: TRBD1; J: TRBJ1-5; size: -; length: 16; V: TRBV30; DNA: TGTGCCTGGAGAGCATCAGGGGGCTCGAACAATCAGCCCCAGCATTTT; CDR3: CAWRASGGSNNQPQHF
D: -; J: TRBJ1-3; size: -; length: 17; V: TRBV5-8; DNA: TGTGCCAGCAGCCTGGGGTCCGGGGGGAACGCTGGAAACACCATATATTTT; CDR3: CASSLGSGGNAGNTIYF
D: TRBD2; J: TRBJ2-5; size: -; length: 15; V: TRBV7-2; DNA: TGTGCCAGCAGCCCCCCCGGGACTAGCGGAGAGACCCAGTACTTC; CDR3: CASSPPGTSGETQYF
D: TRBD2; J: TRBJ2-7; size: -; length: 15; V: TRBV7-9; DNA: TGTGCCAGCAGCTTAAGGCTAGCGGGATTAGGTGAGCAGTACTTC; CDR3: CASSLRLAGLGEQYF
D: TRBD1; J: TRBJ1-4; size: -; length: 15; V: TRBV5-1; DNA: TGCGCCAGCAGCTCCACAGGGGCAACTAATGAAAAACTGTTTTTT; CDR3: CASSSTGATNEKLFF
D: TRBD2; J: TRBJ2-2; size: -; length: 17; V: TRBV5-4; DNA: TGTGCCAGCAGTAACCAAAAGCGGGGCATGAACACCGGGGAGCTGTTTTTT; CDR3: CASSNQKRGMNTGELFF
D: TRBD2; J: TRBJ2-3; size: -; length: 12; V: TRBV5-1; DNA: TGCGCCAGCAGAGCGGGAATAGATACGCAGTATTTT; CDR3: CASRAGIDTQYF
D: -; J: TRBJ1-3; size: -; length: 15; V: TRBV3-1/TRBV3-2; DNA: TGTGCCAGCAGCCAAGCATCATCAGGGAAGAACACCATATATTTT; CDR3: CASSQASSGKNTIYF
D: TRBD1; J: TRBJ2-2; size: -; length: 13; V: TRBV27; DNA: TGTGCCAGCAGTGTAACAGGGGTCGGGGAGCTGTTTTTT; CDR3: CASSVTGVGELFF
D: TRBD1; J: TRBJ2-1; size: -; length: 15; V: TRBV19; DNA: TGTGCCAGTAGACCAAGGGACAGGGTTTACAATGAGCAGTTCTTC; CDR3: CASRPRDRVYNEQFF
D: -; J: TRBJ1-5; size: -; length: 15; V: TRBV7-8; DNA: TGTGCCAGCAGCCTCGGCGGGAGCCCTACTCAGCCCCAGCATTTT; CDR3: CASSLGGSPTQPQHF
D: TRBD2; J: TRBJ2-5; size: -; length: 16; V: TRBV5-8; DNA: TGTGCCAGCAGATCGGGGCGTGGCGGGAGATGGGAGACCCAGTACTTC; CDR3: CASRSGRGGRWETQYF
D: -; J: TRBJ1-4; size: -; length: 15; V: TRBV5-1; DNA: TGCGCCAGCAGCTTGGCGGGGGTTATTAATGAAAAACTGTTTTTT; CDR3: CASSLAGVINEKLFF
D: -; J: TRBJ2-5; size: -; length: 13; V: TRBV4-1; DNA: TGCGCCAGCAGCCAGTTCGCGGGAGAGACCCAGTACTTC; CDR3: CASSQFAGETQYF
D: -; J: TRBJ2-3; size: -; length: 16; V: TRBV5-1; DNA: TGCGCCAGCAGCTTCGCTTCCCAGCGGGGCACAGATACGCAGTATTTT; CDR3: CASSFASQRGTDTQYF
D: TRBD2; J: TRBJ2-7; size: -; length: 15; V: TRBV27; DNA: TGTGCCAGCAGTTTATTAGGTAGCGGGACCTACGAGCAGTACTTC; CDR3: CASSLLGSGTYEQYF
D: TRBD1; J: TRBJ1-5; size: -; length: 19; V: TRBV30; DNA: TGTGCCTGGAGTTACCGACTAACAGGGGCGCAATATAGCAATCAGCCCCAGCATTTT; CDR3: CAWSYRLTGAQYSNQPQHF
D: TRBD1; J: TRBJ2-7; size: few; length: 13; V: TRBV4-1; DNA: TGCGCCAGCAGCCTACAACAGGGGTACGAGCAGTACTTC; CDR3: CASSLQQGYEQYF
D: -; J: TRBJ2-1; size: -; length: 15; V: TRBV25-1; DNA: TGTGCCAGCAGTGAGATCGGGGACAAGGGAGCTGAGCAGTTCTTC; CDR3: CASSEIGDKGAEQFF
D: -; J: TRBJ1-6; size: -; length: 13; V: TRBV27; DNA: TGTGCCAGCAGTTTCGGAGTGGATTCACCCCTCCACTTT; CDR3: CASSFGVDSPLHF